Reported below is one TCR beta chain. This CDR3 is built from 15 residues. Germline CDR1 LNHDA, CDR2 SQIVND (reference sequence). V lost 4 bases to trimming and J lost 1 base, with 10 bases between them. The record originates from a study of blood T cell repertoires in COVID-19. How the authors handled the data: Reference gene primer amplification in the assay estimated nucleated cell counts. Produced via immunoSEQ multiplex PCR; TCRdb's table is partial and in-frame only. The D gene and trimming were derived from the DNA, and the V and J assignments and clone size from that table. Among roughly 260,000 clones listed, 80% to 90% were seen once.

J is TRBJ2-2 and V is TRBV19; D possibly corresponds to TRBD2 (5 bases). The sample taken for sequencing was PBMCs or T cells enriched from blood (not recorded which). The sequence was obtained from a woman aged 50 to 60 who had recovered from COVID-19. The CDR3 sequence: CASSRSGKNTGELFF. CDR3 coding DNA: TGTGCCAGTAGTAGGTCCGGGAAGAACACCGGGGAGCTGTTTTTT.